The 29 T cell receptor beta chains presented below share a single source sample, sequenced in a study of blood T cell repertoires in COVID-19. Produced via immunoSEQ multiplex PCR; TCRdb's table is partial and in-frame only. The sample carries over 85,000 clones, about 91% recorded once. Material for sequencing was peripheral blood. These receptors were collected from a human donor with active COVID-19. The donor label of this sample is uncertain.

V usage is TRBV25-1 and J usage is TRBJ1-5; 7 nucleotides agree with TRBD1. This CDR3 has 15 amino acids. J lost 7 bases, V lost 7 bases, and 13 bases had no gene match. Per the germline V gene, CDR1 is MGHDK and CDR2 is SYGVNS. The CDR3 here is CASKPAVQGLQPQHF. The CDR3 nucleotides read TGTGCCAGCAAACCGGCCGTACAGGGGTTACAGCCCCAGCATTTT.

The genes are TRBV27 and TRBJ2-7, with TRBD2 matching 8 bases. Germline V gene sequence: CDR1 MNHEY, CDR2 SMNVEV (reference sequence). The V gene end was trimmed by 5 bases and the J gene end by 3 bases; junction bases not matched to a gene: 21. This CDR3 is 19 amino acids long. The CDR3 sequence is CASSQSGRGADRGYYEQYF. The CDR3 DNA sequence: TGTGCCAGCAGTCAATCGGGGCGGGGGGCTGATAGGGGATACTACGAGCAGTACTTC.

This chain uses TRBV9 with TRBJ2-3; maybe TRBD1 (6 bases). With 0 bases removed from V and 6 bases from J, the gap between germline ends came to 11 bases. CDR1 and CDR2 from the germline V gene are SGDLS and YYNGEE. The CDR3 extends over 14 amino acids. DNA of the CDR3: TGTGCCAGCAGCGTAGTGGCAGGGGAGGATACGCAGTATTTT. Its protein is CASSVVAGEDTQYF.

V usage is TRBV4-2 and J usage is TRBJ1-2, with 12 bases that match TRBD1. Per the germline V gene, CDR1 is LGHNA and CDR2 is YNFKEQ. V lost 4 bases to trimming and J lost 8 bases; unmatched junction nucleotides: 8. The CDR3 covers 15 residues. DNA of the CDR3: TGTGCCAGCAGCCTTCGAGGGACAGGGGGCGACGGCTACACCTTC. Residues: CASSLRGTGGDGYTF.

CDR3 protein: CASSLAASGAYNEQFF. The CDR3 region has the DNA TGCGCCAGCAGCTTGGCCGCTAGCGGGGCTTACAATGAGCAGTTCTTC. The chain carries TRBV5-1 and TRBJ2-1; TRBD2 matches 9 bases. The germline gives CDR1 SGHRS, CDR2 YFSETQ. J lost 4 bases, V lost 0 bases, and 5 bases had no gene match. The CDR3 sequence is 16 residues long.

The V gene is TRBV7-3, the J gene TRBJ2-3; 12 positions match TRBD2. The CDR3 loop spans 16 amino acids. CDR1 and CDR2 from the germline V gene are SGHTA and FQGTGA. With V trimmed by 5 bases and J by 4 bases, 7 bases remained unmatched. CDR3 sequence reads: CASSPGTSGPSDTQYF. The CDR3 DNA sequence: TGTGCCAGCAGCCCCGGGACTAGCGGGCCTTCAGATACGCAGTATTTT. Supplemented by reference TRBV7-3 and TRBJ2-3, the full variable domain reads GAGVSQTPSNKVTEKGKYVELRCDPISGHTALYWYRQSLGQGPEFLIYFQGTGAADDSGLPNDRFFAVRPEGSVSTLKIQRTERGDSAVYLCASSPGTSGPSDTQYFGPGTRLTVL.

V and J are TRBV5-4 and TRBJ1-3, with D maybe TRBD1 (5 bases). Trimming took off 0 bases at V and 0 bases at J, with 7 bases between the two ends. Germline loops: CDR1 SGHNT, CDR2 YYREEE (reference sequence). CDR3 length: 15 residues. CDR3 region: CASSLVGGSGNTIYF. The CDR3 DNA follows: TGTGCCAGCAGCTTGGTGGGGGGCTCTGGAAACACCATATATTTT.

This rearrangement joins TRBV5-1 to TRBJ2-7; D ambiguous. CDR1 and CDR2 (germline): SGHRS, YFSETQ. With 5 bases removed from V and 7 bases from J, the gap between germline ends came to 19 bases. The CDR3 is 14 amino acids. The CDR3 sequence is CASRFSASGPEQYF. In nucleotides, the CDR3 is TGCGCCAGCAGGTTTTCCGCCTCAGGTCCGGAGCAGTACTTC. Variable domain in full (rest from reference TRBV5-1 and TRBJ2-7): KAGVTQTPRYLIKTRGQQVTLSCSPISGHRSVSWYQQTPGQGLQFLFEYFSETQRNKGNFPGRFSGRQFSNSRSEMNVSTLELGDSALYLCASRFSASGPEQYFGPGTRLTVT.

This sequence joins TRBV5-4 and TRBJ2-1, with 9 positions matching TRBD2. The CDR3 spans 17 residues. Germline trimming cut 0 bases from V and 5 bases from J; bases unmatched to any gene: 9. Germline CDR1 and CDR2: SGHNT and YYREEE (reference sequence). The CDR3 coding sequence is TGTGCCAGCAGCTTGGATCAGGTAGCGGGGGCCAACAATGAGCAGTTCTTC. Translated, it gives CASSLDQVAGANNEQFF.

The J gene is TRBJ2-5, the V gene TRBV5-5; 8 bases are shared with TRBD2. This CDR3 is built from 13 residues. The J segment lost 5 bases and the V segment lost 6 bases, leaving 6 bases of the junction unmatched. Germline lookup yields CDR1 SGHKS and CDR2 YYEKEE (reference sequence). DNA for the CDR3: TGTGCCAGCACCTTCGGCGGGAGGGAGACCCAGTACTTC. It is translated as CASTFGGRETQYF. Full variable domain (outside the CDR3, taken from reference TRBV5-5 and TRBJ2-5): DAGVTQSPTHLIKTRGQQVTLRCSPISGHKSVSWYQQVLGQGPQFIFQYYEKEERGRGNFPDRFSARQFPNYSSELNVNALLLGDSALYLCASTFGGRETQYFGPGTRLLVL.

This chain links TRBV5-6 with TRBJ1-6; D might be TRBD1 (5 bases). V was pared by 2 bases and J by 5 bases, with 8 bases between. The CDR3 length is 14 residues. Germline V gene sequence: CDR1 SGHDT, CDR2 YYEEEE. CDR3 nucleotide sequence: TGTGCCAGCAGCTTCGGGGGGGATAATTCACCCCTCCACTTT. It encodes CASSFGGDNSPLHF.

V is TRBV3-1 (or the pseudogene TRBV3-2) and J is TRBJ2-1; the D gene is possibly TRBD1 (7 bases). V lost 8 bases and J lost 9, with 23 bases in between. This CDR3 contains 15 residues. CDR1 and CDR2 from the germline V gene are LGHDT and YNNKEL (reference sequence). The CDR3: CASHLGQGGGGEQFF. The CDR3 nucleotides are TGTGCCAGCCATCTGGGTCAGGGGGGAGGCGGTGAGCAGTTCTTC.

This rearrangement joins TRBV11-2 to TRBJ2-2; weak D call: TRBD2 (5 bases). CDR1 SGHAT and CDR2 FQNNGV come from the germline V gene. Trimming removed 5 bases at V and 8 bases at J, with 9 bases between. The CDR3 is 12 amino acids. CDR3 nucleotide sequence: TGTGCCAGCAGCGGAGGTGGGGGGGAGCTGTTTTTT. As protein: CASSGGGGELFF. The full variable domain, in which reference TRBV11-2 and TRBJ2-2 provide the parts outside the CDR3, is EAGVAQSPRYKIIEKRQSVAFWCNPISGHATLYWYQQILGQGPKLLIQFQNNGVVDDSQLPKDRFSAERLKGVDSTLKIQPAKLEDSAVYLCASSGGGGELFFGEGSRLTVL.

CDR3 nucleotide sequence: TGCGCCAGCAGTGAGTCGAATGCACAGGGAACTGAAGCTTTCTTT. The encoded protein is CASSESNAQGTEAFF. The chain has TRBV10-2 and TRBJ1-1; a weak D match, TRBD1 (6 bases). CDR1 is WSHSY, CDR2 SAAADI, per germline. V lost 0 bases, J lost 5 bases, and 13 bases lay in between. This CDR3 region has 15 residues.

This clone came up once. The chain recombines TRBV6-6 with TRBJ2-2, with D maybe TRBD2 (5 bases). Trimming removed 7 bases at V and 3 bases at J, with 12 bases between. The germline V gene has CDR1 MNHNY and CDR2 SVGAGI (reference sequence). The CDR3 has 14 amino acids. The CDR3 loop is CASTLSLDTGELFF. The CDR3 coding sequence is TGTGCCAGCACCTTGTCACTAGACACCGGGGAGCTGTTTTTT.

This chain joins TRBV6-6 and TRBJ2-7, with 8 bases matching TRBD2. V dropped 6 bases and J dropped 1; count of bases not matched to a gene: 5. The CDR3 contains 14 residues. Germline loops: CDR1 MNHNY, CDR2 SVGAGI (reference sequence). The CDR3 is CASSPQRGSYEQYF. The CDR3 nucleotides are TGTGCCAGCAGCCCCCAGCGGGGGTCCTACGAGCAGTACTTC.

The CDR3 is CASSLPPGTTSTDTQYF. The CDR3 region has the DNA TGCGCCAGCAGCTTGCCCCCGGGAACAACTAGCACAGATACGCAGTATTTT. This chain uses TRBV5-1 with TRBJ2-3, with D maybe TRBD2 (5 bases). Trimming stripped 1 base from V and 0 bases from J, with 15 bases between. The CDR3 covers 17 residues. Germline V gene lookup returns CDR1 SGHRS and CDR2 YFSETQ.

The chain combines TRBV25-1 with TRBJ1-2; 9 positions match TRBD1. The CDR3 sequence is 12 residues long. Germline V gene lookup returns CDR1 MGHDK and CDR2 SYGVNS. The V and J ends lost 8 bases and 2 bases, in that order; junction bases with no gene match: 0. Here the CDR3 DNA reads TGTGCCAGCGGGACAGGGAACTATGGCTACACCTTC. It translates to CASGTGNYGYTF.

This chain links TRBV6-6 with TRBJ2-2; possible D gene TRBD1, 6 bases. Germline CDR1 and CDR2: MNHNY and SVGAGI (reference sequence). The V gene lost 5 bases and the J gene lost 0 bases, with 16 bases spanning the gap. This CDR3 is 17 amino acids long. The CDR3 DNA is TGTGCCAGCAGTCTATGGTCTACAGGGACGAACACCGGGGAGCTGTTTTTT. This sequence encodes CASSLWSTGTNTGELFF.

The genes are TRBV19 and TRBJ1-3; D is uncertain. Germline CDR1 LNHDA, CDR2 SQIVND (reference sequence). The length of the CDR3 is 17 residues. V was clipped by 0 bases and J by 0 bases, with 12 bases between them. The DNA for the CDR3 is TGTGCCAGTAGTATAGATCTGGAGGGAGTCTCTGGAAACACCATATATTTT. This encodes CASSIDLEGVSGNTIYF.

The sample holds one count of this clone. This chain uses TRBV5-4 with TRBJ1-1, with D perhaps matching TRBD1 (5 bases). The CDR3 contains 12 residues. V lost 4 bases and J 8 bases, leaving 12 bases between the germline ends. Germline CDR1 SGHNT, CDR2 YYREEE (reference sequence). The CDR3: CASSGIQEEAFF. The CDR3 DNA reads TGTGCCAGCAGCGGAATACAGGAAGAAGCTTTCTTT. The full variable domain, rest sourced from reference TRBV5-4 and TRBJ1-1, is ETGVTQSPTHLIKTRGQQVTLRCSSQSGHNTVSWYQQALGQGPQFIFQYYREEENGRGNFPPRFSGLQFPNYSSELNVNALELDDSALYLCASSGIQEEAFFGQGTRLTVV.

This chain joins TRBV7-3 and TRBJ2-7; tentative D call: TRBD2 (6 bases). The CDR3 is made up of 15 amino acids. The ends were cut back, 4 bases at V and 4 bases at J, with 17 bases in the middle. Looked up from germline, CDR1 is SGHTA and CDR2 is FQGTGA. The CDR3 here is CASSYGGAPGYEQYF. CDR3 DNA: TGTGCCAGCAGCTATGGCGGGGCGCCAGGGTACGAGCAGTACTTC.

The chain links TRBV5-5 to TRBJ1-4; D gene uncertain. V lost 4 bases, J lost 3 bases, and 16 bases lay in between. Germline CDR1 reads SGHKS; CDR2 reads YYEKEE (reference sequence). CDR3 length: 16 residues. In DNA, the CDR3 is TGTGCCAGCAGCGCCATCGAGGGTTGGGCTAATGAAAAACTGTTTTTT. This translates into CASSAIEGWANEKLFF.

This chain links TRBV7-8 with TRBJ2-2; D uncertain. The CDR3 totals 11 residues. CDR1 is SGHVS, CDR2 FQNEAQ, per germline. Trimming took 6 bases from V and 5 from J, leaving 4 bases between them. In nucleotides, the CDR3 is TGTGCCAGCAGTCGGACCGGGGAGCTGTTTTTT. This translates into CASSRTGELFF.

The J gene is TRBJ1-2, the V gene TRBV12-3 or TRBV12-4; a weak D match, TRBD1 (6 bases). This CDR3 contains 13 residues. Trimming left V 5 bases short and J 2 bases short, with 9 bases between. CDR3 in amino acids: CASSRTENYGYTF. The CDR3 coding sequence is TGTGCCAGCAGTCGGACAGAGAACTATGGCTACACCTTC.

The V call is TRBV2, the J call TRBJ2-4; 7 bases align to TRBD1. The germline gives CDR1 SNHLY, CDR2 FYNNEI. This CDR3 is built from 15 residues. V lost 6 bases to trimming and J lost 1 base; unmatched junction nucleotides: 6. CDR3 sequence (DNA): TGTGCCAGCAGGGACAGGCCCGGGGCCAAAAACATTCAGTACTTC. Translating it yields CASRDRPGAKNIQYF.

In this sample, this clone turned up a few times. V and J are TRBV16 and TRBJ2-7; D perhaps matches TRBD1 (6 bases). The germline V and J ends were trimmed by 6 bases and 2 bases, with 8 bases remaining between them. Germline V lookup: CDR1 KGHSY, CDR2 FQNENV. CDR3 length: 12 amino acids. The chain's CDR3 is CASRQGTYEQYF. The CDR3 nucleotides read TGTGCCAGCAGACAGGGTACCTACGAGCAGTACTTC.

J is TRBJ2-7 and V is TRBV2, with 8 bases identical to TRBD1. Looked up from germline, CDR1 is SNHLY and CDR2 is FYNNEI. The CDR3 sequence is 14 residues long. V was pared by 2 bases and J by 1 base, with 1 base of the junction left unmatched. In DNA form, the CDR3 reads TGTGCCAGCAGTGAAACAGGGGGGTCCTACGAGCAGTACTTC. Translated: CASSETGGSYEQYF.

The chain links TRBV24-1 to TRBJ2-1; 10 nucleotides align to TRBD2. The junction had 4 bases not matched to a gene; V was cut back by 7 bases and J by 2 bases. Germline V CDR1 and CDR2: KGHDR, SFDVKD. This CDR3 has 15 residues. CDR3 protein: CATSLSGGAYNEQFF. Written as DNA, the CDR3 is TGTGCCACCAGCCTCAGCGGGGGGGCCTACAATGAGCAGTTCTTC.